These 26 T cell receptor beta chains originate from one sample sequenced in a study of technical replicates of blood from several donors. The data were produced by immunoSEQ multiplex PCR, yet TCRdb's version contains in-frame clones alone and is incomplete. The repertoire consists of about 88,000 clones, with 85% to 95% occurring once and the leading ten covering under 0.3%. Sequenced input: T cells isolated from PBMCs. The receptor set was obtained from a human donor in good health.

The chain employs TRBV27 and TRBJ2-4, with TRBD1 identical over 9 bases. Germline V CDR1 and CDR2: MNHEY, SMNVEV (reference sequence). J was trimmed by 6 bases and V by 5 bases; bases with no gene match: 8. CDR3 length: 15 residues. The CDR3 sequence: CASSLGGQGGNIQYF. The CDR3 DNA sequence: TGTGCCAGCAGTCTCGGGGGACAGGGAGGAAACATTCAGTACTTC.

The chain employs TRBV4-2 and TRBJ2-7; maybe TRBD2 (6 bases). The CDR3 loop spans 15 amino acids. With 3 bases removed from V and 3 bases from J, the gap between germline ends came to 15 bases. The germline CDR1 and CDR2 sequences are LGHNA and YNFKEQ. The CDR3 sequence is CASSHDSDYRYEQYF. Here the CDR3 DNA reads TGTGCCAGCAGCCATGATTCGGACTACCGCTACGAGCAGTACTTC.

The CDR3 nucleotides read TGCGCCAGCAGCCAAGATACCGCAGGAAACTACGAGCAGTACTTC. Amino acids: CASSQDTAGNYEQYF. The chain uses TRBV4-1 and TRBJ2-7; D gene uncertain. V lost 0 bases and J lost 3, with 12 bases in between. The CDR3 contains 15 residues. CDR1 and CDR2 from the germline V gene are MGHRA and YSYEKL.

The chain couples TRBV11-2 to TRBJ1-2; D is ambiguous. This CDR3 is built from 14 residues. Germline V gene data show CDR1 as SGHAT and CDR2 as FQNNGV. Trimming took 5 bases from V and 4 from J, leaving 14 bases between them. CDR3 coding DNA: TGTGCCAGCAGCCCCGCAGATCACATCTATGGCTACACCTTC. This sequence encodes CASSPADHIYGYTF.

The chain combines TRBV9 with TRBJ1-1; 8 positions match TRBD1. Trimming cost V 0 bases and J 4 bases; bases outside gene matches: 5. The CDR3 totals 15 residues. Germline lookup yields CDR1 SGDLS and CDR2 YYNGEE. CDR3: CASSVDLQGGTEAFF. For the CDR3, the DNA is TGTGCCAGCAGCGTAGATTTACAGGGGGGCACTGAAGCTTTCTTT.

This clone was observed a handful of times. The CDR3 loop is CASTGLAGDNEQFF. As DNA, the CDR3 is TGTGCCAGCACGGGACTAGCGGGAGATAATGAGCAGTTCTTC. This chain joins TRBV6-1 and TRBJ2-1; 14 nucleotides line up with TRBD2. This CDR3 contains 14 residues. Germline CDR1 is MNHNS and CDR2 is SASEGT. Unmatched junction bases numbered 3, after V lost 7 bases and J lost 7 bases.

The V and J genes are TRBV5-6 and TRBJ2-2, with D perhaps matching TRBD1 (5 bases). CDR1 and CDR2 from the germline V gene are SGHDT and YYEEEE. V was trimmed by 4 bases and J by 7 bases, leaving 17 bases between them. The CDR3 covers 15 residues. CDR3 nucleotide sequence: TGTGCCAGCAGCCTCAAACAGGTTTACGTCGGGGAGCTGTTTTTT. Translated: CASSLKQVYVGELFF.

The chain couples TRBV7-2 to TRBJ1-2; 11 bases align to TRBD1. J lost 8 bases, V lost 11 bases, and 13 bases had no gene match. CDR3 length equals 14 residues. From germline, CDR1 is SGHTA and CDR2 FQGNSA. CDR3 DNA sequence: TGTGCCGGTCGAGGACAGGGGGCGGTCATCGGCTACACCTTC. Translating gives CAGRGQGAVIGYTF.

CDR3 nucleotides: TGTGCCAGCAGCCAAGATTTGATGGGGGCAAGACAGACCCAGTACTTC. Protein product: CASSQDLMGARQTQYF. The chain employs TRBV4-2 and TRBJ2-5, with D perhaps matching TRBD1 (6 bases). Germline-derived CDR1 and CDR2 are LGHNA and YNFKEQ. The V end lost 0 bases, the J end lost 6 bases, and 17 bases lay between the germline ends. The CDR3 is 16 amino acids.

Written as DNA, the CDR3 is TGTGCCAGCAGCCTTGACAGGGCTCAAGCTTTCTTT. Its translation: CASSLDRAQAFF. This chain joins TRBV6-5 and TRBJ1-1; 7 bases agree with TRBD1. The CDR3 covers 12 residues. Germline assignment: CDR1 MNHEY and CDR2 SVGAGI. Unmatched junction bases numbered 7, after V lost 6 bases and J lost 9 bases.

This clone was counted a single time. The chain couples TRBV5-1 to TRBJ2-7, with 9 bases lining up with TRBD2. Losses at the gene ends were 3 bases for V and 1 base for J; bases not matched to a gene: 5. The CDR3 is 15 amino acids. CDR1 and CDR2 (germline): SGHRS, YFSETQ. The CDR3 sequence is CASSSSSGASYEQYF. Here the CDR3 DNA reads TGCGCCAGCAGCTCATCTAGCGGGGCTTCCTACGAGCAGTACTTC.

The chain joins TRBV28 to TRBJ2-4, with TRBD1 matching over 7 bases. Germline assignment: CDR1 MDHEN and CDR2 SYDVKM. CDR3 size: 16 residues. The trim removed 6 bases at V and 0 bases at J, leaving 8 bases unmatched. CDR3 in DNA: TGTGCCAGCAGGCCCCGGGACAGACTAGCCAAAAACATTCAGTACTTC. This encodes CASRPRDRLAKNIQYF.

The J gene is TRBJ2-7, the V gene TRBV7-9, with D perhaps TRBD2 (5 bases). The V end was cut by 5 bases, the J end by 2 bases, with 19 bases between. The CDR3 runs to 16 residues. In germline, CDR1 is SEHNR, CDR2 FQNEAQ (reference sequence). The CDR3 sequence: CASSPNLGSATYEQYF. In nucleotides, the CDR3 is TGTGCCAGCAGCCCCAACCTGGGTAGCGCAACCTACGAGCAGTACTTC.

The rearrangement links TRBV5-1 to TRBJ1-1; unclear D gene. The CDR3 runs to 17 residues. V lost 0 bases to trimming and J lost 0 bases, with 15 bases between them. Per germline, CDR1 SGHRS and CDR2 YFSETQ. The CDR3: CASSLVSGSNMNTEAFF. In DNA, the CDR3 is TGCGCCAGCAGCTTGGTCAGTGGCAGTAACATGAACACTGAAGCTTTCTTT.

The V gene is TRBV27, the J gene TRBJ2-3; 10 bases are shared with TRBD2. The J segment lost 4 bases and the V segment lost 8 bases, leaving 18 bases of the junction unmatched. This CDR3 region has 18 residues. Germline-derived CDR1 and CDR2 are MNHEY and SMNVEV (reference sequence). CDR3 residues: CASSPWSGRAGFADTQYF. Written as DNA, the CDR3 is TGTGCCAGCTCCCCCTGGAGCGGGAGGGCCGGGTTCGCAGATACGCAGTATTTT.

This chain links TRBV4-1 with TRBJ2-7; 7 positions match TRBD2. The germline gives CDR1 MGHRA, CDR2 YSYEKL. The trim removed 0 bases at V and 3 bases at J, leaving 8 bases unmatched. This CDR3 spans 16 amino acids. The CDR3 bases are TGCGCCAGCAGCCAAGATCCCCGGGGGGACTTCTACGAGCAGTACTTC. Residues: CASSQDPRGDFYEQYF.

The chain combines TRBV7-9 with TRBJ2-7; TRBD1 is a possible D gene (6 bases). CDR3 length equals 12 residues. Germline V gene lookup returns CDR1 SEHNR and CDR2 FQNEAQ (reference sequence). Trimming left V 10 bases short and J 2 bases short, with 12 bases between. The CDR3: CAIGQLAYEQYF. The CDR3 coding sequence is TGTGCCATCGGACAGCTAGCCTACGAGCAGTACTTC.

A few counts support this clone. The genes are TRBV18 and TRBJ1-1, with 7 bases identical to TRBD1. The V segment lost 6 bases and the J segment 1 base; nucleotides outside the gene matches: 2. This CDR3 has 13 amino acids. Germline CDR1 KGHSH, CDR2 LQKENI. The CDR3 sequence is CASSGQENTEAFF. CDR3 DNA: TGTGCCAGCTCCGGACAGGAGAACACTGAAGCTTTCTTT.

This chain uses TRBV7-9 with TRBJ2-5; 7 bases are shared with TRBD2. CDR1 and CDR2 (germline): SEHNR, FQNEAQ (reference sequence). J lost 1 base, V lost 1 base, and 9 bases had no gene match. CDR3 length equals 17 residues. CDR3 nucleotides: TGTGCCAGCAGCTTAGGGGGGGGTAGTACCAGCCAAGAGACCCAGTACTTC. Translation: CASSLGGGSTSQETQYF.

J is TRBJ2-5 and V is TRBV14; the D gene is possibly TRBD1 (6 bases). V was shortened by 4 bases and J by 4 bases, with 13 bases between the two germline ends. The CDR3 totals 14 residues. Germline lookup yields CDR1 SGHDN and CDR2 FVKESK. CDR3 residues: CASSPQGRVETQYF. The CDR3 DNA follows: TGTGCCAGCAGCCCCCAGGGGCGCGTAGAGACCCAGTACTTC. Full variable domain (outside the CDR3, taken from reference TRBV14 and TRBJ2-5): EAGVTQFPSHSVIEKGQTVTLRCDPISGHDNLYWYRRVMGKEIKFLLHFVKESKQDESGMPNNRFLAERTGGTYSTLKVQPAELEDSGVYFCASSPQGRVETQYFGPGTRLLVL.

This chain uses TRBV30 with TRBJ1-3, with TRBD1 matching over 7 bases. The CDR3 runs 15 residues. Germline V gene sequence: CDR1 GTSNPN, CDR2 SVGIG (reference sequence). After removal of 2 bases from V and 3 bases from J, the junction contained 7 bases not matched to a gene. CDR3 amino acids: CAWSLIDRDGNTIYF. CDR3 bases: TGTGCCTGGAGTCTTATCGACAGGGATGGAAACACCATATATTTT.

This sequence joins TRBV28 and TRBJ1-2, with 7 nucleotides matching TRBD1. Germline V gene lookup returns CDR1 MDHEN and CDR2 SYDVKM. With V trimmed by 5 bases and J by 3 bases, 3 bases remained unmatched. This CDR3 is 13 amino acids long. The CDR3 loop reads CASSQTGDYGYTF. For the CDR3, the DNA is TGTGCCAGCAGTCAAACAGGGGACTATGGCTACACCTTC.

The rearrangement links TRBV19 to TRBJ2-7, with D hard to call. This CDR3 has 13 residues. The V gene lost 3 bases and the J gene lost 5 bases, with 11 bases spanning the gap. Germline assignment: CDR1 LNHDA and CDR2 SQIVND (reference sequence). CDR3 protein: CASSMYKYNEQYF. In nucleotides, the CDR3 is TGTGCCAGTAGTATGTACAAATACAACGAGCAGTACTTC. Filled out from reference TRBV19 and TRBJ2-7, the complete variable domain reads DGGITQSPKYLFRKEGQNVTLSCEQNLNHDAMYWYRQDPGQGLRLIYYSQIVNDFQKGDIAEGYSVSREKKESFPLTVTSAQKNPTAFYLCASSMYKYNEQYFGPGTRLTVT.

This clone has only a few counts. V and J are TRBV9 and TRBJ2-5; TRBD2 aligns across 10 bases. V shed 3 bases, J shed 1 base, and the junction held 3 bases outside the gene matches. The CDR3 runs 15 residues. Germline loops: CDR1 SGDLS, CDR2 YYNGEE. The CDR3: CASSARTSGQETQYF. CDR3 DNA: TGTGCCAGCAGCGCAAGGACTAGCGGCCAAGAGACCCAGTACTTC.

The chain links TRBV7-9 to TRBJ1-3; no reliable D call. The CDR3 contains 16 residues. Germline assignment: CDR1 SEHNR and CDR2 FQNEAQ (reference sequence). V lost 1 base and J lost 0, with 10 bases in between. CDR3 coding DNA: TGTGCCAGCAGCTTAGTGGCAGTCAACTCTGGAAACACCATATATTTT. Amino acids: CASSLVAVNSGNTIYF.

The chain recombines TRBV11-2 with TRBJ2-1; 10 nucleotides match TRBD2. CDR3 length: 15 amino acids. CDR1 and CDR2 (germline): SGHAT, FQNNGV. Trimming removed 5 bases from V and 3 bases from J; junction bases left unmatched: 4. The CDR3 region is CASSLGTSVYNEQFF. The DNA of the CDR3 is TGTGCCAGCAGCCTCGGGACTAGCGTCTACAATGAGCAGTTCTTC.